A selection of T cell receptor beta chains follows, all from one sample in a study of blood T cell repertoires in COVID-19. The assay was immunoSEQ multiplex PCR, and TCRdb's table has in-frame clones only and misses some. The top ten clones hold around 10% of a sample with about 80,000 clones, approximately 90% of them seen once. The sequencing sample was made of peripheral blood. The receptors stem from a man between 65 and 85 years old with active or convalescent COVID-19. The CDR3 runs from the conserved cysteine through the conserved F or W. Fields, in order: D gene, J gene, V gene, clone size, CDR3 DNA, CDR3 protein. A D gene is named only where the DNA matches it firmly. Size is omitted from some rows. Given values are once, few, many or a class for expanded clones.

D: .
J: TRBJ2-7
V: TRBV6-2/TRBV6-3
size: .
DNA: TGTGCCAGCAGTTACGGTCGACAGGAGAGCTCCTACGAGCAGTACTTC
CDR3: CASSYGRQESSYEQYF

D: TRBD2
J: TRBJ2-5
V: TRBV11-1
size: .
DNA: TGTGCCAGCAGCTTACGACTAGCGGGGGGTGAGACCCAGTACTTC
CDR3: CASSLRLAGGETQYF

D: TRBD1
J: TRBJ1-2
V: TRBV4-2
size: .
DNA: TGTGCCAGCAGCCAAGGAGAAGGGGGCTCCTATGGCTACACCTTC
CDR3: CASSQGEGGSYGYTF

D: .
J: TRBJ1-1
V: TRBV6-5
size: once
DNA: TGTGCCAGCAGTTACGACGGGCAGGGATCCACTGAAGCTTTCTTT
CDR3: CASSYDGQGSTEAFF

D: TRBD2
J: TRBJ2-1
V: TRBV6-5
size: once
DNA: TGTGCCAGCAGTTATCTTAGCGGGGGGGCCGACAATGAGCAGTTCTTC
CDR3: CASSYLSGGADNEQFF

D: TRBD1
J: TRBJ2-1
V: TRBV2
size: .
DNA: TGTGCCAGCCGAAGTTGGGGACAGGGAATCAGCTCCTACAATGAGCAGTTCTTC
CDR3: CASRSWGQGISSYNEQFF

D: .
J: TRBJ1-3
V: TRBV27
size: .
DNA: TGTGCCAGCAGTTTATCAGGCGGGGCTGGAAACACCATATATTTT
CDR3: CASSLSGGAGNTIYF

D: .
J: TRBJ1-1
V: TRBV28
size: .
DNA: TGTGCCAGCAGTACGCGGACAAATATGAACACTGAAGCTTTCTTT
CDR3: CASSTRTNMNTEAFF

D: TRBD1
J: TRBJ1-3
V: TRBV4-1
size: .
DNA: TGCGCCAGCAGCCAATGGATTGAGACAGGGGTCCGGCTCTCTGGAAACACCATATATTTT
CDR3: CASSQWIETGVRLSGNTIYF

D: .
J: TRBJ1-6
V: TRBV11-2
size: few
DNA: TGTGCCAGCAGCTTGGGCGTCGGATTAGTAGGGGATTCACCCCTCCACTTT
CDR3: CASSLGVGLVGDSPLHF

D: TRBD2
J: TRBJ2-3
V: TRBV28
size: .
DNA: TGTGCCAGTAGCAGCGGGGGGCCTAGCACAGATACGCAGTATTTT
CDR3: CASSSGGPSTDTQYF

D: .
J: TRBJ2-2
V: TRBV28
size: .
DNA: TGTGCCAGCAGTTCCCTCGACAGTACGAACACCGGGGAGCTGTTTTTT
CDR3: CASSSLDSTNTGELFF

D: .
J: TRBJ1-1
V: TRBV9
size: .
DNA: TGTGCCAGCAGCCCTCAGGGGTACACTGAAGCTTTCTTT
CDR3: CASSPQGYTEAFF

D: TRBD1
J: TRBJ1-5
V: TRBV7-9
size: .
DNA: TGTGCCAGCAGCTTAGTCTTCGGGCAGGGGGAGCATCAGCCCCAGCATTTT
CDR3: CASSLVFGQGEHQPQHF

D: .
J: TRBJ2-7
V: TRBV30
size: .
DNA: TGTGCCTGGAGTGTACGGGGATGGGAGTCCTACGAGCAGTACTTC
CDR3: CAWSVRGWESYEQYF

D: .
J: TRBJ2-3
V: TRBV9
size: .
DNA: TGTGCCAGCAGCGTAGGGTCTCGGGGAGCGGCGAGCACAGATACGCAGTATTTT
CDR3: CASSVGSRGAASTDTQYF

D: .
J: TRBJ2-7
V: TRBV29-1
size: .
DNA: TGCAGCGTTTCATGGGCGACCCGTAGGGAGCAGTACTTC
CDR3: CSVSWATRREQYF

D: TRBD1
J: TRBJ1-5
V: TRBV5-6
size: once
DNA: TGTGCCAGCAGCTTGTTAACAGGGGGTCAGCCCCAGCATTTT
CDR3: CASSLLTGGQPQHF

D: .
J: TRBJ1-2
V: TRBV5-1
size: .
DNA: TGCGCCAGCAGGGTCAAGGGGAACTATGGCTACACCTTC
CDR3: CASRVKGNYGYTF

D: .
J: TRBJ1-2
V: TRBV7-3
size: .
DNA: TGTGCCAGCAGCTTAAACAGGGAGCGCGGTGGCTACACCTTC
CDR3: CASSLNRERGGYTF

D: .
J: TRBJ2-2
V: TRBV19
size: .
DNA: TGTGCCAGTAGTATAGGGGCAGGGCGAACCGGGGAGCTGTTTTTT
CDR3: CASSIGAGRTGELFF

D: .
J: TRBJ1-1
V: TRBV4-3
size: .
DNA: TGCGCCAGCAGCCAAGGCTTGAGGGGGTGGAACACTGAAGCTTTCTTT
CDR3: CASSQGLRGWNTEAFF

D: .
J: TRBJ1-6
V: TRBV10-3
size: .
DNA: TGTGCCATCACCCCCGAGGTAAATTCACCCCTCCACTTT
CDR3: CAITPEVNSPLHF

D: .
J: TRBJ1-2
V: TRBV6-5
size: .
DNA: TGTGCCAGCAGTTACCGACAGGAGGACTATGGCTACACCTTC
CDR3: CASSYRQEDYGYTF

D: TRBD1
J: TRBJ1-6
V: TRBV30
size: once
DNA: TGTGCCTGGAGTAATGCAGGGGGTTCACCCCTCCACTTT
CDR3: CAWSNAGGSPLHF

D: TRBD1
J: TRBJ1-2
V: TRBV19
size: .
DNA: TGTGCCAGTAGTTTGGGACAGGGCGTCACCTATGGCTACACCTTC
CDR3: CASSLGQGVTYGYTF